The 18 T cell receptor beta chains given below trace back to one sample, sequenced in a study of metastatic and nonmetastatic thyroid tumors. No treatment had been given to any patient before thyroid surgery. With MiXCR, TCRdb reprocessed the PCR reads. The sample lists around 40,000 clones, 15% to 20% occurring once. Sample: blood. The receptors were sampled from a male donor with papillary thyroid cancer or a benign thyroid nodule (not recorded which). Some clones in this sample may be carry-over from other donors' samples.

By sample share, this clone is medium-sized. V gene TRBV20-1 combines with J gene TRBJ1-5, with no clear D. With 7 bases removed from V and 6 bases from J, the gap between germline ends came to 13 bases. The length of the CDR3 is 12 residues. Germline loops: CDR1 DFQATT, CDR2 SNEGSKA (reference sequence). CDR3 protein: CSVRSGFQPQHF. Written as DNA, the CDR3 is TGCAGTGTCCGGTCGGGCTTTCAGCCCCAGCATTTT.

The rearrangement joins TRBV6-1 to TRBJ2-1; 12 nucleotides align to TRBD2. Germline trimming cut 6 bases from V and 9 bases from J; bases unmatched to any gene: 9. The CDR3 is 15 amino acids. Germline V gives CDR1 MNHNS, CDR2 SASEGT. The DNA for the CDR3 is TGTGCCAGCAGCCGACTAGCGGGAGCTCCCCGTGAGCAGTTCTTC. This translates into CASSRLAGAPREQFF.

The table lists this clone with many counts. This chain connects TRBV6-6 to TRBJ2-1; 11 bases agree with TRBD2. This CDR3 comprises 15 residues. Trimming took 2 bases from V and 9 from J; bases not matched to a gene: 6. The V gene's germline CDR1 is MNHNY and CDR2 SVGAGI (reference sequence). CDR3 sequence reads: CASSYRRSGGGEQFF. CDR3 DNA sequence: TGTGCCAGCAGTTACCGGCGTAGCGGGGGGGGTGAGCAGTTCTTC.

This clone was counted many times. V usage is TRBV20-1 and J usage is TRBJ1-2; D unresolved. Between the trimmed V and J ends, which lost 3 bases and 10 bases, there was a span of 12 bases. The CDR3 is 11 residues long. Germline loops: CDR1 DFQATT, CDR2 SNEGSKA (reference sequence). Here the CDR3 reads CSASSTAYYTF. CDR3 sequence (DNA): TGCAGTGCTAGTTCTACAGCCTACTACACCTTC.

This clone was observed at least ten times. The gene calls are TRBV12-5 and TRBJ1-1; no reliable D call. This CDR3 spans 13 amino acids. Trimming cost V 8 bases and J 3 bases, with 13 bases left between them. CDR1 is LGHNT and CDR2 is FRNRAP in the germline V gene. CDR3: CASLWGPDTEAFF. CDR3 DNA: TGTGCTAGTTTGTGGGGTCCGGACACTGAAGCTTTCTTT.

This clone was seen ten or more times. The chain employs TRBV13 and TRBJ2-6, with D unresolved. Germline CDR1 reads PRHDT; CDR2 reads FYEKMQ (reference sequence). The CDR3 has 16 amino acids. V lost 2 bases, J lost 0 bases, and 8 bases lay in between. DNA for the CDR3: TGTGCCAGCAGCTTACCCCCCAGCTCTGGGGCCAACGTCCTGACTTTC. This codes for CASSLPPSSGANVLTF.

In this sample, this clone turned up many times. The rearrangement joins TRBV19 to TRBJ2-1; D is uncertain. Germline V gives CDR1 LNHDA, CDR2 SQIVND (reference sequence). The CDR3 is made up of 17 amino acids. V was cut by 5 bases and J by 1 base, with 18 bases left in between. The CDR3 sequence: CASSLISVTISYNEQFF. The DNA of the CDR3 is TGTGCCAGTAGTCTCATTTCGGTCACAATATCCTACAATGAGCAGTTCTTC. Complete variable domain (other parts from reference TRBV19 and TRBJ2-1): DGGITQSPKYLFRKEGQNVTLSCEQNLNHDAMYWYRQDPGQGLRLIYYSQIVNDFQKGDIAEGYSVSREKKESFPLTVTSAQKNPTAFYLCASSLISVTISYNEQFFGPGTRLTVL.

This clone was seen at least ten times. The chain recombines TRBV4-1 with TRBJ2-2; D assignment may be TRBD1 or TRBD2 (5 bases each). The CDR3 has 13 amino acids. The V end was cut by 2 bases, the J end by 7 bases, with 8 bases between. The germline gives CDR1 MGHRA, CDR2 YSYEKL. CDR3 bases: TGCGCCAGCAGCCAACGGGGCCTCGGGGAGCTGTTTTTT. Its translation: CASSQRGLGELFF.

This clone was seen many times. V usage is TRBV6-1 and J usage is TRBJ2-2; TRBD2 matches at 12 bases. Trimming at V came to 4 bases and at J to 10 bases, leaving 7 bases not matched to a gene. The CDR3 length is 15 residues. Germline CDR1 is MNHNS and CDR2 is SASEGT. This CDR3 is CASSGASGGAVELFF. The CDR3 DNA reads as TGTGCCAGCAGTGGGGCTAGCGGGGGGGCAGTGGAGCTGTTTTTT.

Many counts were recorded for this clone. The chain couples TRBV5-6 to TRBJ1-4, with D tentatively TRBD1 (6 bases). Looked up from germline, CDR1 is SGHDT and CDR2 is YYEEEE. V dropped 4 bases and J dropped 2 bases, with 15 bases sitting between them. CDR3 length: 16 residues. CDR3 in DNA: TGTGCCAGCAGCCCAAGAGGGGGACCCACTAATGAAAAACTGTTTTTT. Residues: CASSPRGGPTNEKLFF.

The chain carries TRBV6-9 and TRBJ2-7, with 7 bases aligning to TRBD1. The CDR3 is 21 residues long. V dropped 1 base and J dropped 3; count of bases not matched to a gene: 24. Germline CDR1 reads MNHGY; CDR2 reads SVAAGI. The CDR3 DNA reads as TGTGCCAGCAGTTATTTCCCCACGGACAGGAGCTCACGAGGAGCTCACTACGAGCAGTACTTC. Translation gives CASSYFPTDRSSRGAHYEQYF.

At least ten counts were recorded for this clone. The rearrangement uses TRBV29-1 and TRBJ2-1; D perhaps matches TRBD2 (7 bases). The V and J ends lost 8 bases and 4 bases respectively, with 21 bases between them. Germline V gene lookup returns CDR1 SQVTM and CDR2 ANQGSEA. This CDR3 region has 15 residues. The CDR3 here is CSSLGGQPPYNEQFF. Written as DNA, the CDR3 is TGCAGCTCCCTGGGGGGGCAACCGCCTTACAATGAGCAGTTCTTC.

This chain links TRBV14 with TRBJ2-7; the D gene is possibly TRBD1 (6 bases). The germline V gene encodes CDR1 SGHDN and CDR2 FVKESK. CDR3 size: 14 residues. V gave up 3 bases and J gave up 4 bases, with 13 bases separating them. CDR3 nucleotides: TGTGCCAGCAGCCAGAGGGGGACCACATACGAGCAGTACTTC. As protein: CASSQRGTTYEQYF.

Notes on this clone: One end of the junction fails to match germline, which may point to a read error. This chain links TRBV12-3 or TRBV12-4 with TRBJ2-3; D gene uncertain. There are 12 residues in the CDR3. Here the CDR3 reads CANSLGSGTQYF. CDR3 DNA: TGTGCCAACAGTTTGGGTTCAGGAACGCAGTATTTT.

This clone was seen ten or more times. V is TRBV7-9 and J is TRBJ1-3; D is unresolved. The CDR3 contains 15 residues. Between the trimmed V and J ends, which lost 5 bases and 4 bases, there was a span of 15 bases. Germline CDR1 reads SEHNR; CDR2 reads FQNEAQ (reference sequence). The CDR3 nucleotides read TGTGCCAGCAGCCCGACCTTCCCCCCCGGAAACACCATATATTTT. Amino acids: CASSPTFPPGNTIYF.

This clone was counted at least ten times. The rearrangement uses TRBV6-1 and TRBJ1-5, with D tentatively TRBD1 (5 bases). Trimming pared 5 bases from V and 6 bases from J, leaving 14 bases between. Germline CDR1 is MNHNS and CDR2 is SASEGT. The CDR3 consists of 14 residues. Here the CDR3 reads CASSFREWGQPQHF. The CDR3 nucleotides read TGTGCCAGCAGTTTCAGGGAGTGGGGTCAGCCCCAGCATTTT.

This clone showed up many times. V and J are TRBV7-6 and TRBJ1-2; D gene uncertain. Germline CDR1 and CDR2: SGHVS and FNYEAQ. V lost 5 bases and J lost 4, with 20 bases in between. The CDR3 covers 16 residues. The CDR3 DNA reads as TGTGCCAGCAGCATCGGGCCAGGAAGGGAGTCCTATGGCTACACCTTC. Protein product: CASSIGPGRESYGYTF.

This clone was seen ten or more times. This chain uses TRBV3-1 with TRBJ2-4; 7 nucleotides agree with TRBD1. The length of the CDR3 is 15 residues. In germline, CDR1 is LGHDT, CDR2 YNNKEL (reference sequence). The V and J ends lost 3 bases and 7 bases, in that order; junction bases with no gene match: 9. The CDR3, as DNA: TGTGCCAGCAGCCAGCTTATCAGGGGGAAGAACATTCAGTACTTC. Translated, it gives CASSQLIRGKNIQYF.